This T cell receptor beta chain appears in the sequencing data of a study of cytomegalovirus exposure and HLA in healthy donors. Notes on the study in general: An analysis that came later showed most CMV-associated TCR beta chains appearing HLA-restricted. Published work reported that the classifier diagnosed cytomegalovirus status with high specificity and sensitivity.

A word on this clone: Antigen specificity is unknown.

Per germline, CDR1 SQVTM and CDR2 ANQGSEA. The CDR3 spans 13 residues. V lost 4 bases, J lost 4 bases, and 13 bases lay in between. PCR employed 60 Vbeta and 13 Jbeta primers. Method: immunoSEQ multiplex PCR; TCRdb's copy keeps in-frame clones and lacks some. The profile shows more than 150,000 clones, 65% to 85% of them singletons. The receptor comes from a woman aged 40 to 49 in good health and CMV-seropositive. The chain employs TRBV29-1 and TRBJ1-2, with a tentative D call TRBD1 (6 bases). Material: PBMCs. The CDR3 DNA is TGCAGCGTTGGGGGCAGGGGAAGCTATGGCTACACCTTC. Translating gives CSVGGRGSYGYTF.